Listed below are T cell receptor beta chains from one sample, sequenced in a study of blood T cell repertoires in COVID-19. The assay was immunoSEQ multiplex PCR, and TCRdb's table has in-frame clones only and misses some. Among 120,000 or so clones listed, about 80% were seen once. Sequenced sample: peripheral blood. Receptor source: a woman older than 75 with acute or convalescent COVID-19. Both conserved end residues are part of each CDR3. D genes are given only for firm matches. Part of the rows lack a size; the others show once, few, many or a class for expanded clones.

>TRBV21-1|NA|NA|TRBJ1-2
CASSSGTRGYTF
TGTGCCAGCAGCTCAGGGACACGAGGCTACACCTTC
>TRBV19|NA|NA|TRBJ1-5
CASNKQGLHNQPQHF
TGTGCCAGTAATAAACAGGGCCTTCACAATCAGCCCCAGCATTTT
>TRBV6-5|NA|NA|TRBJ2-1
CASSYGLAGRNEQFF
TGTGCCAGCAGTTACGGCTTGGCGGGACGAAATGAGCAGTTCTTC
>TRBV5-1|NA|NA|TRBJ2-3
CASSLLVGGGGDTQYF
TGCGCCAGCAGCCTCCTCGTAGGGGGGGGCGGGGATACGCAGTATTTT
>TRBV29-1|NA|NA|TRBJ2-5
CSVDPGGSGETQYF
TGCAGCGTTGACCCGGGGGGCAGCGGAGAGACCCAGTACTTC
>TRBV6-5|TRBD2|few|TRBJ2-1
CATLPGLAAYNEQFF
TGTGCCACGCTGCCGGGACTAGCCGCCTACAATGAGCAGTTCTTC
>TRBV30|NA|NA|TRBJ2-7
CAWSQQGYEQYF
TGTGCCTGGAGTCAACAGGGTTACGAGCAGTACTTC
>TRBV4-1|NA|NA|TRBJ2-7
CASSQERDQTYEQYF
TGCGCCAGCAGCCAAGAGCGGGACCAAACCTACGAGCAGTACTTC
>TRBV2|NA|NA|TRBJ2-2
CASSEVRGFGGELFF
TGTGCCAGCAGCGAAGTCAGAGGGTTTGGCGGGGAGCTGTTTTTT
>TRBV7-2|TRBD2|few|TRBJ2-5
CASSRTSGGPWQTQYF
TGTGCCAGCAGCCGGACTAGCGGGGGCCCATGGCAGACCCAGTACTTC
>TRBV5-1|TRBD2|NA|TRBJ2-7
CASSSLAGLYEQYF
TGCGCCAGCAGCTCTCTAGCGGGGCTCTACGAGCAGTACTTC
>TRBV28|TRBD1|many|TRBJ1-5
CASSPGQGYSNQPQHF
TGTGCCAGCAGCCCGGGACAGGGATATAGCAATCAGCCCCAGCATTTT
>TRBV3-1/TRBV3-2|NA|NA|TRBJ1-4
CASSQDQGREKLFF
TGTGCCAGCAGCCAAGATCAGGGGCGCGAAAAACTGTTTTTT
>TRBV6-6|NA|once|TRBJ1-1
CASSVRHGVRDTEAFF
TGTGCCAGCAGTGTTCGCCATGGGGTCAGGGACACTGAAGCTTTCTTT
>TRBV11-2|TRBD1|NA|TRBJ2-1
CASSPTGDNYNEQFF
TGTGCCAGCAGCCCAACAGGGGACAACTACAATGAGCAGTTCTTC
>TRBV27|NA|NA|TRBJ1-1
CASSVLRVNGDTEAFF
TGTGCCAGCAGTGTACTCCGGGTAAACGGCGACACTGAAGCTTTCTTT
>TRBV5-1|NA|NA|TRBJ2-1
CASSLMASSSYNEQFF
TGCGCCAGCAGCTTGATGGCGTCTAGCTCCTACAATGAGCAGTTCTTC
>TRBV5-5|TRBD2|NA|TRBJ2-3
CASSLVASGSQADTQYF
TGTGCCAGCAGCTTGGTGGCTAGCGGGAGTCAGGCAGATACGCAGTATTTT
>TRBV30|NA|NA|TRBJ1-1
CAWSAQGNTEAFF
TGTGCCTGGAGTGCACAGGGGAACACTGAAGCTTTCTTT
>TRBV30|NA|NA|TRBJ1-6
CAWSGRERNSPLHF
TGTGCCTGGAGCGGTAGGGAGAGAAATTCACCCCTCCACTTT
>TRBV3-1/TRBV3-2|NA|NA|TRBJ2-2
CASSPQGLAYTGELFF
TGTGCCAGCAGCCCACAGGGTCTCGCGTACACCGGGGAGCTGTTTTTT
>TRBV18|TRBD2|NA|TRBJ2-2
CASSPFVAGGNTGELFF
TGTGCCAGCTCACCATTTGTAGCGGGAGGAAACACCGGGGAGCTGTTTTTT
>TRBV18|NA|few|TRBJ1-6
CASSQGPNSPLHF
TGTGCCAGCTCTCAGGGCCCTAATTCACCCCTCCACTTT
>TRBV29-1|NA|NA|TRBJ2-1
CSVEVGVFDEQFF
TGCAGCGTTGAAGTAGGAGTTTTCGATGAGCAGTTCTTC
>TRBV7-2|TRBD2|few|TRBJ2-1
CASSFGLAIYNEQFF
TGTGCCAGCAGCTTTGGACTAGCGATTTACAATGAGCAGTTCTTC
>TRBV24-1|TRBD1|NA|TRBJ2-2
CATSDSQGANTGELFF
TGTGCCACCAGTGATTCCCAGGGGGCGAACACCGGGGAGCTGTTTTTT
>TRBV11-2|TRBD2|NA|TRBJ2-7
CASSLILAGGVYEQYF
TGTGCCAGCAGCTTGATACTAGCGGGAGGGGTCTACGAGCAGTACTTC
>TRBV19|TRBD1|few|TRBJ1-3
CASSGDRAPGNTIYF
TGTGCCAGTAGTGGCGACAGGGCCCCTGGAAACACCATATATTTT
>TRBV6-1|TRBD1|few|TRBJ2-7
CASSEAWTGGYEQYF
TGTGCCAGCAGTGAAGCTTGGACAGGGGGCTACGAGCAGTACTTC
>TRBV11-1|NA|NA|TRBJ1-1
CASSFPQGNTEAFF
TGTGCCAGCAGCTTTCCACAGGGAAACACTGAAGCTTTCTTT
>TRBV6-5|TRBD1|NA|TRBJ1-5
CASSRQGSSQPQHF
TGTGCCAGCAGCAGACAGGGGTCAAGTCAGCCCCAGCATTTT
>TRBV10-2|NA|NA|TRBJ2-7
CASMARRYPYEQYF
TGCGCCAGCATGGCCCGGCGGTACCCCTACGAGCAGTACTTC
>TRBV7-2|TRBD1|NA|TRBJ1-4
CASSPRGHEKLFF
TGTGCCAGCAGCCCCAGGGGGCATGAAAAACTGTTTTTT
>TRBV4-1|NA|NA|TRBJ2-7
CASSQGARGSGYYEQYF
TGCGCCAGCAGCCAAGGGGCCCGGGGGTCGGGGTATTACGAGCAGTACTTC
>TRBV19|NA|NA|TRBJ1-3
CASSIGEGASGNTIYF
TGTGCCAGTAGTATTGGTGAGGGCGCGTCTGGAAACACCATATATTTT
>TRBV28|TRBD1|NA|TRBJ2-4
CASTTGGGNIQYF
TGTGCCAGCACCACAGGGGGCGGAAACATTCAGTACTTC
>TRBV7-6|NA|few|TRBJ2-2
CASSLAGRDGTGELFF
TGTGCCAGCAGCTTAGCTGGCAGGGATGGCACCGGGGAGCTGTTTTTT
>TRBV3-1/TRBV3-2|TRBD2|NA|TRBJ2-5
CASSQGFSGLVGETQYF
TGTGCCAGCAGCCAAGGTTTTTCGGGACTAGTAGGAGAGACCCAGTACTTC
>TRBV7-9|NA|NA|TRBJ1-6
CASSFGGQDNSPLHF
TGTGCCAGCAGCTTCGGGGGGCAAGACAATTCACCCCTCCACTTT
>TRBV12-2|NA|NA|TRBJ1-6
CASRLRGRLYGPLHF
TGTGCAAGTCGCTTAAGGGGTCGGTTGTATGGACCCCTCCACTTT
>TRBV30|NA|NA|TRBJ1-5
CAWSPKGINQPQHF
TGTGCCTGGAGCCCGAAGGGGATTAATCAGCCCCAGCATTTT
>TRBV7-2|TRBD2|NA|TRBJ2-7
CASSPMGGRAVYEQYF
TGTGCCAGCAGCCCCATGGGGGGGAGGGCGGTCTACGAGCAGTACTTC
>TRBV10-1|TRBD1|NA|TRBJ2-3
CASSPRTGITDTQYF
TGCGCCAGCAGTCCGAGGACAGGAATCACAGATACGCAGTATTTT
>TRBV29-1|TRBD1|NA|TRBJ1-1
CSVVDRANTEAFF
TGCAGCGTCGTGGACAGGGCAAACACTGAAGCTTTCTTT
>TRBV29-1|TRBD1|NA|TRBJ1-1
CSVKGKQGGTEAFF
TGCAGCGTTAAAGGAAAACAGGGGGGCACTGAAGCTTTCTTT
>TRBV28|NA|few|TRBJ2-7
CASSLVRGHEQYF
TGTGCCAGCAGTTTAGTTCGCGGCCACGAGCAGTACTTC
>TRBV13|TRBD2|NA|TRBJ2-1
CASSLNGGTYLNNEQFF
TGTGCCAGCAGCTTGAACGGGGGGACTTACCTTAACAATGAGCAGTTCTTC
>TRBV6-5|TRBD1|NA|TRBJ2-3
CASSYADRGRPDTQYF
TGTGCCAGCAGTTACGCCGACAGGGGGCGCCCAGATACGCAGTATTTT
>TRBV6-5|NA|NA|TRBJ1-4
CASRPYEGEKLFF
TGTGCCAGCCGGCCTTATGAGGGTGAAAAACTGTTTTTT
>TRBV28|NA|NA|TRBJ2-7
CASSLLSYEQYF
TGTGCCAGCAGTTTACTCTCCTACGAGCAGTACTTC
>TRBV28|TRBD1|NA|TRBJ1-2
CASSLQGGPANYGYTF
TGTGCCAGCAGCCTACAGGGGGGCCCAGCTAACTATGGCTACACCTTC
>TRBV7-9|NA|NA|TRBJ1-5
CASSSDSPTQHF
TGTGCCAGCAGCTCGGACAGTCCGACCCAGCATTTT
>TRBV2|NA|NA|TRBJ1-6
CASSNARPGNSPLHF
TGTGCCAGCAGTAACGCCCGTCCGGGGAATTCACCCCTCCACTTT
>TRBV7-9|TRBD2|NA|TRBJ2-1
CASRPGTSKTHEQFF
TGTGCCAGCAGGCCCGGGACTAGCAAGACGCATGAGCAGTTCTTC
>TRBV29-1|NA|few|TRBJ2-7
CSVVTWRYEQYF
TGCAGCGTTGTTACCTGGAGATACGAGCAGTACTTC
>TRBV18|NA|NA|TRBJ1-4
CASSKVPGQTNEKLFF
TGTGCCAGCTCAAAAGTTCCCGGACAGACCAATGAAAAACTGTTTTTT
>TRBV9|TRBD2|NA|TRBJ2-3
CASSAGLAGSTDTQYF
TGTGCCAGCAGCGCAGGACTAGCGGGGAGCACAGATACGCAGTATTTT
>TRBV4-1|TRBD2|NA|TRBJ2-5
CASSSRRGEETQYF
TGCGCCAGCAGCTCCCGCCGGGGGGAAGAGACCCAGTACTTC
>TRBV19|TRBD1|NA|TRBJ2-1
CASRSSGTGRNEQFF
TGTGCCAGTAGATCGTCCGGGACAGGGAGGAATGAGCAGTTCTTC
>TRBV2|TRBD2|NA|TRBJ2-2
CASGVAAGGAGELFF
TGTGCCAGCGGGGTAGCAGCGGGAGGCGCCGGGGAGCTGTTTTTT